A selection of T cell receptor beta chains follows, all from one sample in a study of blood T cell repertoires in COVID-19. Some clones are missing from TCRdb's copy, which holds only in-frame ones; the method was immunoSEQ multiplex PCR. Here the sample spans under 300,000 clones, about four fifths being singletons. Sequenced sample: peripheral blood. These TCRs come from a woman aged 55 to 70 with active or convalescent COVID-19. CDR3s include the opening cysteine and the closing phenylalanine or tryptophan. D genes are given only for firm matches. The size field is filled for only some rows; it gives once, few, many or a size class.

>TRBV10-3|-|TRBJ1-1|-
CAIRLSQGLTEAFF
TGTGCCATCCGACTCTCACAGGGACTAACTGAAGCTTTCTTT
>TRBV5-6|once|TRBJ2-7|-
CASSLGPFGLAYEQYF
TGTGCCAGCAGCTTGGGGCCGTTTGGCCTTGCCTACGAGCAGTACTTC
>TRBV6-6|-|TRBJ2-3|-
CASSSPSGTDTQYF
TGTGCCAGCAGTTCACCGTCGGGCACAGATACGCAGTATTTT
>TRBV14|-|TRBJ1-6|TRBD1
CASSQAGTGGRSLHF
TGTGCCAGCAGCCAAGCCGGGACAGGGGGGAGGTCCCTCCACTTT
>TRBV15|few|TRBJ1-2|TRBD1
CATSSFQGGRRLYYGYTF
TGTGCCACCAGCAGCTTTCAGGGGGGTAGGAGACTCTACTATGGCTACACCTTC
>TRBV5-1|-|TRBJ2-3|TRBD2
CASSSRLAGNTDTQYF
TGCGCCAGCAGCTCCCGTCTAGCGGGTAATACAGATACGCAGTATTTT
>TRBV18|-|TRBJ1-3|-
CASSPGFGQSRSGNTIYF
TGTGCCAGCTCACCAGGGTTTGGGCAGAGCCGCTCTGGAAACACCATATATTTT
>TRBV9|-|TRBJ1-4|-
CASSVGVYVNEKLFF
TGTGCCAGCAGCGTAGGAGTATATGTAAATGAAAAACTGTTTTTT
>TRBV5-6|-|TRBJ2-5|-
CASSWKMGGFRETQYF
TGTGCCAGCAGCTGGAAAATGGGGGGTTTTCGGGAGACCCAGTACTTC
>TRBV4-2|-|TRBJ2-7|-
CASSQLPPRGEQYF
TGTGCCAGCAGCCAACTCCCCCCCAGGGGCGAGCAGTACTTC
>TRBV28|few|TRBJ1-2|TRBD1
CASSEPPGTGYGYTF
TGTGCCAGCAGTGAGCCGCCCGGGACAGGGTATGGCTACACCTTC
>TRBV4-3|-|TRBJ2-2|-
CASSQEGGLNTGELFF
TGCGCCAGCAGCCAAGAAGGCGGGCTGAACACCGGGGAGCTGTTTTTT
>TRBV6-6|once|TRBJ1-5|-
CASTSDSLSSNQPQHF
TGTGCCAGCACCTCGGACAGTTTGAGTAGCAATCAGCCCCAGCATTTT
>TRBV9|-|TRBJ2-2|TRBD2
CASSVEPSGGTGELFF
TGTGCCAGCAGCGTAGAGCCTAGCGGGGGCACCGGGGAGCTGTTTTTT
>TRBV5-1|-|TRBJ2-3|TRBD2
CASSPVRGAAILTDTQYF
TGCGCCAGCAGCCCGGTGCGGGGGGCCGCAATTCTCACAGATACGCAGTATTTT
>TRBV6-5|-|TRBJ2-1|TRBD2
CASKRSGGGNEQFF
TGTGCCAGCAAAAGGAGCGGGGGCGGGAATGAGCAGTTCTTC
>TRBV4-1|-|TRBJ1-3|-
CASSQAGSRGSGNTIYF
TGCGCCAGCAGCCAAGCCGGTAGTCGGGGCTCTGGAAACACCATATATTTT
>TRBV10-1|-|TRBJ2-2|TRBD2
CASSERRGDTGELFF
TGCGCCAGCAGTGAGCGACGGGGGGACACCGGGGAGCTGTTTTTT
>TRBV27|-|TRBJ2-7|-
CASSLVETGEQYF
TGTGCCAGCAGTTTAGTTGAGACGGGCGAGCAGTACTTC
>TRBV5-5|-|TRBJ2-7|-
CASSLNFLAGEQYF
TGTGCCAGCAGCTTAAATTTTCTTGCCGGCGAGCAGTACTTC
>TRBV6-5|-|TRBJ1-4|-
CASSTSGGSEKLFF
TGTGCCAGCAGTACCTCGGGGGGGAGTGAAAAACTGTTTTTT
>TRBV4-1|-|TRBJ2-5|-
CASSQEGQGYETQYF
TGCGCCAGCAGCCAAGAAGGGCAGGGGTACGAGACCCAGTACTTC
>TRBV29-1|few|TRBJ2-2|TRBD1
CSARTGTGDTGELFF
TGCAGCGCTAGAACCGGGACAGGGGACACCGGGGAGCTGTTTTTT
>TRBV6-5|-|TRBJ1-3|-
CASSLGISGNTIYF
TGTGCCAGCAGCCTAGGAATCTCTGGAAACACCATATATTTT
>TRBV27|-|TRBJ1-1|TRBD1
CASSFRTGVTEAFF
TGTGCCAGCAGTTTCCGGACAGGAGTAACTGAAGCTTTCTTT
>TRBV5-1|-|TRBJ1-2|-
CASSLVAGGGYTF
TGCGCCAGCAGCTTGGTGGCTGGGGGCGGCTACACCTTC
>TRBV7-2|-|TRBJ2-2|TRBD2
CASSPRVAGTAGELFF
TGTGCCAGCAGCCCCCGGGTAGCGGGGACCGCCGGGGAGCTGTTTTTT
>TRBV11-2|-|TRBJ2-3|TRBD2
CASSFGLAGGTDTQYF
TGTGCCAGCAGTTTTGGACTAGCGGGGGGCACAGATACGCAGTATTTT
>TRBV9|-|TRBJ2-7|-
CASSVLPASYEQYF
TGTGCCAGCAGCGTACTTCCCGCGTCCTACGAGCAGTACTTC
>TRBV29-1|-|TRBJ2-1|-
CSVGQDSRLIGEQFF
TGCAGCGTTGGTCAGGACAGCCGTCTAATTGGCGAGCAGTTCTTC
>TRBV6-5|-|TRBJ1-6|TRBD1
CASSPKDRGISPLHF
TGTGCCAGCAGTCCCAAGGACAGGGGAATTTCACCCCTCCACTTT
>TRBV30|-|TRBJ2-7|TRBD1
CAWTGQGLGEQYF
TGTGCCTGGACCGGACAGGGGCTGGGGGAGCAGTACTTC
>TRBV19|-|TRBJ2-7|TRBD1
CASGQGLHEQYF
TGTGCCAGTGGACAGGGATTGCACGAGCAGTACTTC
>TRBV10-3|-|TRBJ1-1|-
CAVRRMNTEAFF
TGTGCCGTCAGGAGAATGAACACTGAAGCTTTCTTT
>TRBV6-5|few|TRBJ1-4|-
CASSRTVAEKLFF
TGTGCCAGCAGCCGGACAGTAGCCGAAAAACTGTTTTTT
>TRBV3-1/TRBV3-2|-|TRBJ2-7|TRBD2
CASRLGSGSTYEQYF
TGTGCCAGCAGGCTAGGGAGCGGGAGCACCTACGAGCAGTACTTC
>TRBV30|-|TRBJ1-5|TRBD1
CAWGQGGHSNQPQHF
TGTGCCTGGGGACAGGGTGGGCATAGCAATCAGCCCCAGCATTTT
>TRBV29-1|-|TRBJ2-5|-
CSVEVGRQETQYF
TGCAGCGTTGAAGTTGGCAGACAAGAGACCCAGTACTTC
>TRBV5-4|-|TRBJ1-2|-
CASSQKGDTRGYTF
TGTGCCAGCAGCCAAAAGGGGGACACAAGGGGCTACACCTTC
>TRBV5-5|-|TRBJ1-2|-
CASSPGTYYGYTF
TGTGCCAGCAGCCCTGGGACATACTATGGCTACACCTTC
>TRBV5-1|-|TRBJ1-2|-
CASSRTPGQSNYGYTF
TGCGCCAGCAGCCGGACTCCGGGACAATCAAACTATGGCTACACCTTC
>TRBV11-2|-|TRBJ2-1|TRBD2
CASSEGTRYNEQFF
TGTGCCAGCAGCGAAGGGACTAGATACAATGAGCAGTTCTTC
>TRBV7-2|-|TRBJ2-3|TRBD2
CASSSRGGAADTQYF
TGTGCCAGCAGCTCACGGGGGGGGGCGGCAGATACGCAGTATTTT
>TRBV30|-|TRBJ1-2|-
CAWSVEQIYGYTF
TGTGCCTGGAGTGTCGAACAGATATATGGCTACACCTTC
>TRBV5-1|-|TRBJ1-1|-
CASSLGGDGTEAFF
TGCGCCAGCAGCCTTGGAGGGGATGGCACTGAAGCTTTCTTT
>TRBV5-1|-|TRBJ2-1|TRBD2
CASRVSGASYNEQFF
TGCGCCAGCAGGGTTAGCGGGGCCTCCTACAATGAGCAGTTCTTC
>TRBV5-1|-|TRBJ1-3|-
CASSLIGVSGNTIYF
TGCGCCAGCAGCTTGATTGGAGTCTCTGGAAACACCATATATTTT
>TRBV19|once|TRBJ1-3|TRBD1
CASRWTGEGPGNTIYF
TGTGCCAGTAGGTGGACAGGGGAAGGTCCTGGAAACACCATATATTTT
>TRBV2|-|TRBJ2-3|-
CASRRGEGTDTQYF
TGTGCCAGCAGAAGGGGTGAGGGCACAGATACGCAGTATTTT